The sequence of this TCR beta chain was determined in a study of cytomegalovirus exposure and HLA in healthy donors. General observations from the study: The investigators catalogued 164 TCR beta chains as cytomegalovirus-associated.

CDR3 length equals 15 residues. Germline V gene lookup returns CDR1 MNHNS and CDR2 SASEGT. V shed 2 bases and J 2 bases; nucleotides not matched to a gene: 4. The sample holds one count of this clone. Its target is unknown. The study ran its PCR with 60 Vbeta and 13 Jbeta primers. Profiled with immunoSEQ multiplex PCR; TCRdb holds only in-frame clones, not every one. The table shows approximately 200,000 clones, with about four fifths occurring only once. This receptor was taken from a young woman in good health and CMV-seropositive. The chain has TRBV6-1 and TRBJ1-1, with 8 bases that match TRBD1. Sequenced: PBMCs. This CDR3 is CASSETGQGNTEAFF. Written as DNA, the CDR3 is TGTGCCAGCAGTGAAACCGGACAGGGAAACACTGAAGCTTTCTTT.